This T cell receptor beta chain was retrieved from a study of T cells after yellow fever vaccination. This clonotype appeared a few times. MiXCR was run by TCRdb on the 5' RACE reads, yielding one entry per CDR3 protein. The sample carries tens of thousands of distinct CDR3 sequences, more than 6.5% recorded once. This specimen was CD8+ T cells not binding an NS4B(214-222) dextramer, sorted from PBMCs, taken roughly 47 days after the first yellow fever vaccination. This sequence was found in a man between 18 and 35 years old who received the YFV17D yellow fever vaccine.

CDR3 region: CASSLVVPALDEQFF. CDR3 DNA: TGCGCCAGCAGCTTGGTCGTTCCAGCCTTGGATGAGCAGTTCTTC. The V gene is TRBV5-1, the J gene TRBJ2-1; D is unclear. Germline V gene data show CDR1 as SGHRS and CDR2 as YFSETQ. Trimming removed 0 bases at V and 8 bases at J, with 15 bases between. CDR3 length: 15 residues.